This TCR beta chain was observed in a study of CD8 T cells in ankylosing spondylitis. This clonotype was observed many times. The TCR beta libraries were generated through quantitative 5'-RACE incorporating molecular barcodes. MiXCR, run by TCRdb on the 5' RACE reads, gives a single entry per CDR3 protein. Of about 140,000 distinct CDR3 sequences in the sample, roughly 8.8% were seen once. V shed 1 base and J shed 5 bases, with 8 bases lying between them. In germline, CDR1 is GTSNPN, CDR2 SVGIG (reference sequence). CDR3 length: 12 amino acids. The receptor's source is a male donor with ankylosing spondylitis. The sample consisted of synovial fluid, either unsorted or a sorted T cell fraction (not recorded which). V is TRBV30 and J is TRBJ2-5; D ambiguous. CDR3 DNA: TGTGCCTGGAGTGCCGAGAGCGAGACCCAGTACTTC. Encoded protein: CAWSAESETQYF.